This section outlines one T cell receptor beta chain sequence together with its context. Libraries were prepared by immunoSEQ multiplex PCR; TCRdb keeps only in-frame clonotypes and omits some of them. Of approximately 150,000 clones listed, 88% are singletons. The ends were cut back, 1 base at V and 5 bases at J, with 15 bases in the middle. Germline V CDR1 and CDR2: SGHRS, YFSETQ. The CDR3 runs to 15 residues. The entry originates in a study of blood T cell repertoires in COVID-19. As for the study in general: Acute and convalescent COVID-19 samples came from the United States, Italy and Spain. The cDNA or gDNA used as material had been derived from T cells, B-cell-depleted T cells, or PBMCs.

The origin of this receptor is a woman in her sixties with acute or convalescent COVID-19. The genes are TRBV5-1 and TRBJ2-5; maybe TRBD1 (6 bases). Sequenced material: peripheral blood. CDR3 bases: TGCGCCAGCAGCTTGAACACAGGGTTCTTCGAGACCCAGTACTTC. It encodes CASSLNTGFFETQYF.